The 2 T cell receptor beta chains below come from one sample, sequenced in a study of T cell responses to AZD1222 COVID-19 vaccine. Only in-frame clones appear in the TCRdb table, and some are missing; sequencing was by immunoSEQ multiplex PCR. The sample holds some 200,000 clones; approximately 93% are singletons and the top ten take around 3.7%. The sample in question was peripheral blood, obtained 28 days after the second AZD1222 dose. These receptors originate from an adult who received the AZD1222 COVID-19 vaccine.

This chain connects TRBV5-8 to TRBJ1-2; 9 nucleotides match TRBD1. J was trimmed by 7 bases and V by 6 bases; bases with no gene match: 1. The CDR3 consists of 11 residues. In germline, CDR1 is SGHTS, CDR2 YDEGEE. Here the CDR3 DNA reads TGTGCCAGCAACAGGGGGCCTGGCTACACCTTC. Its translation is CASNRGPGYTF.

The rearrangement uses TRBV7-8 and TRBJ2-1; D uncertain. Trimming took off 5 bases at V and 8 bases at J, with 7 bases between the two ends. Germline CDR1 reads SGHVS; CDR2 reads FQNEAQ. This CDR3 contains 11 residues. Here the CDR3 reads CASSPSHEQFF. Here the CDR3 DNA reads TGTGCCAGCAGCCCAAGTCATGAGCAGTTCTTC.